Here is one T cell receptor (beta chain) with its context. What it recognizes is unknown. The sample is drawn from a study of cytomegalovirus exposure and HLA in healthy donors. Points from the study as a whole: As immune exposure information, only CMV serostatus was available. HLA alleles showed associations with fewer than 20,000 TCR beta sequences in a later analysis, at a 0.05 false discovery rate. Reportedly, a later analysis found an Asian-associated ancestry cluster had fewer N-insertions than the roughly 700-donor mean.

Germline CDR1 reads SGHNT; CDR2 reads YENEEA. This CDR3 region has 16 residues. V was cut by 1 base and J by 0 bases, with 11 bases left in between. Vbeta (60) and Jbeta (13) primers were used in the PCR. Libraries were prepared by immunoSEQ multiplex PCR; TCRdb keeps only in-frame clonotypes and omits some of them. The sample contains 150,000 to 200,000 clones, 80% to 90% of which appear only once. V and J are TRBV11-3 and TRBJ2-3; D unresolved. The sample taken for sequencing was PBMCs. The TCR was taken from a man younger than 35 in good health and CMV-seropositive. CDR3 in amino acids: CASSLGGWISTDTQYF. CDR3 in DNA: TGTGCCAGCAGCTTAGGAGGCTGGATAAGCACAGATACGCAGTATTTT.